The entry below gives a single TCR beta chain sequence along with its context. Antigen: not known. Data came from immunoSEQ multiplex PCR; TCRdb stores just in-frame clones and leaves some out. This table holds approximately 220,000 clones, roughly 91% found once. This specimen comes from a study of T cell responses to AZD1222 COVID-19 vaccine. Whole-study findings and limits: Spike-wide coverage was observed for vaccine-associated CD4 TCRs, with dominant responses at 160-218 and 743-854.

The V gene's germline CDR1 is LNHDA and CDR2 SQIVND (reference sequence). The V gene lost 8 bases and the J gene lost 3 bases, with 14 bases spanning the gap. The CDR3 totals 14 residues. The TCR sequence derives from an adult in good health. Sequencing used peripheral blood, obtained on day 0 of MenACWY control vaccination. This rearrangement joins TRBV19 to TRBJ1-5; D not resolved. The CDR3 spells CASGHSGINQPQHF. CDR3 DNA sequence: TGTGCCAGTGGCCACAGTGGGATCAATCAGCCCCAGCATTTT.